A single sample gave rise to the 25 T cell receptor beta chains below, sequenced in a study of OX40 agonist ivuxolimab in advanced cancers. Produced via immunoSEQ multiplex PCR; TCRdb's table is partial and in-frame only. In the table there are around 72,000 clones, about 89% of which are singletons. The sequencing here drew on CD4+ or CD8+ T cells sorted from blood, taken in a trial of the OX40 agonist ivuxolimab. These receptors all stem from an adult with an advanced solid tumor such as melanoma, head and neck, liver or kidney cancer.

The chain has TRBV6-6 and TRBJ1-4; D remains unclear. This CDR3 contains 14 residues. The germline V gene has CDR1 MNHNY and CDR2 SVGAGI (reference sequence). Trimming cost V 8 bases and J 8 bases, with 18 bases left between them. The CDR3 sequence: CASAPSPTGEKLFF. CDR3 bases: TGTGCCAGCGCCCCGTCTCCCACGGGGGAAAAACTGTTTTTT.

This clone occurred once. This chain joins TRBV14 and TRBJ2-7; TRBD2 matches 7 bases. Germline V gene sequence: CDR1 SGHDN, CDR2 FVKESK. The CDR3 is 17 residues long. V was pared by 3 bases and J by 1 base, with 12 bases of the junction left unmatched. The CDR3 reads CASSHLPRGSGSYEQYF. DNA for the CDR3: TGTGCCAGCAGCCATTTACCCCGAGGTAGCGGGTCCTACGAGCAGTACTTC.

This sequence joins TRBV11-3 and TRBJ2-2; D is tentatively TRBD1 or TRBD2 (5 bases each). This CDR3 contains 13 residues. V was trimmed by 8 bases and J by 3 bases, leaving 10 bases between them. Germline values: CDR1 SGHNT, CDR2 YENEEA. The CDR3 loop reads CASRGRDTGELFF. Written as DNA, the CDR3 is TGTGCCAGCCGGGGCAGGGACACCGGGGAGCTGTTTTTT.

The V call is TRBV2, the J call TRBJ2-7; no firm D call. The CDR3 totals 13 residues. In germline, CDR1 is SNHLY, CDR2 FYNNEI. Trimming left V 8 bases short and J 6 bases short, with 17 bases between. The CDR3 DNA reads as TGTGCCAGCGCAAGCGTCTCCCTCCGCGAGCAGTACTTC. Amino acids: CASASVSLREQYF.

V and J are TRBV5-1 and TRBJ2-5, with 7 bases lining up with TRBD2. Per germline, CDR1 SGHRS and CDR2 YFSETQ. The length of the CDR3 is 13 residues. V dropped 4 bases and J dropped 2; count of bases not matched to a gene: 2. The CDR3, as DNA: TGCGCCAGCAGCGGGGACTATCAAGAGACCCAGTACTTC. It encodes CASSGDYQETQYF.

The rearrangement joins TRBV5-1 to TRBJ2-3; possibly TRBD1 for D (5 bases). The CDR3 extends over 19 amino acids. CDR1 SGHRS and CDR2 YFSETQ come from the germline V gene. The ends were cut back, 1 base at V and 5 bases at J, with 26 bases in the middle. The CDR3 spells CASSLWGATSKSNLDTQYF. The CDR3 region has the DNA TGCGCCAGCAGCTTGTGGGGCGCGACTTCCAAATCAAATTTAGATACGCAGTATTTT.

The chain carries TRBV6-6 and TRBJ1-1; TRBD1 is a possible D gene (5 bases). From germline, CDR1 is MNHNY and CDR2 SVGAGI (reference sequence). The CDR3 is 15 amino acids. V was pared by 2 bases and J by 4 bases, with 14 bases between. CDR3 sequence: CASSYRAGWGTEAFF. The CDR3 nucleotides are TGTGCCAGCAGTTACAGGGCAGGGTGGGGCACTGAAGCTTTCTTT.

The chain joins TRBV5-1 to TRBJ2-1; the D gene could be TRBD1 or TRBD2 (5 bases each). The germline gives CDR1 SGHRS, CDR2 YFSETQ. Between the trimmed V and J ends, which lost 4 bases and 5 bases, there was a span of 10 bases. This CDR3 has 13 amino acids. The CDR3 protein is CASSKGTDNEQFF. The CDR3, as DNA: TGCGCCAGCAGCAAAGGGACGGACAATGAGCAGTTCTTC.

V gene TRBV30 combines with J gene TRBJ1-6, with D uncertain. Trimming removed 2 bases from V and 4 bases from J, with 9 bases in between. CDR1 and CDR2 (germline): GTSNPN, SVGIG (reference sequence). CDR3 size: 14 residues. The CDR3: CAWSITAYNSPLHF. The DNA for the CDR3 is TGTGCCTGGAGTATTACAGCGTATAATTCACCCCTCCACTTT.

The chain is built from TRBV6-4 and TRBJ2-2; TRBD1 or TRBD2 may be the D gene (6 bases each). V lost 6 bases, J lost 4 bases, and 12 bases lay in between. The CDR3 spans 14 residues. CDR1 is MRHNA and CDR2 is SNTAGT in the germline V gene. The CDR3 nucleotides are TGTGCCAGCAGCAAGGGGGGTGTCACCGGGGAGCTGTTTTTT. The encoded protein is CASSKGGVTGELFF.

The chain combines TRBV7-9 with TRBJ2-7; possible D gene TRBD1, 5 bases. This CDR3 is built from 13 residues. Germline V lookup: CDR1 SEHNR, CDR2 FQNEAQ (reference sequence). V gave up 3 bases and J gave up 7 bases, with 13 bases separating them. In DNA form, the CDR3 reads TGTGCCAGCAGCTTCGAAAGGGGCAGAGAGCAGTACTTC. Its protein is CASSFERGREQYF.

The chain combines TRBV28 with TRBJ1-1, with a weak D call TRBD1 (5 bases). This CDR3 is 14 amino acids long. V gave up 2 bases and J gave up 11 bases, with 18 bases separating them. Germline loops: CDR1 MDHEN, CDR2 SYDVKM. The CDR3 sequence: CASSLAPTGVGAFF. The DNA for the CDR3 is TGTGCCAGCAGTTTAGCCCCGACGGGGGTCGGGGCTTTCTTT.

In its sample, this clone was seen a few times. The chain couples TRBV6-1 to TRBJ1-3; perhaps TRBD1 as D (5 bases). With 11 bases removed from V and 0 bases from J, the gap between germline ends came to 14 bases. The CDR3 extends over 14 amino acids. Germline lookup yields CDR1 MNHNS and CDR2 SASEGT. CDR3 sequence reads: CASRDRSSGNTIYF. The CDR3 DNA follows: TGTGCCTCCCGGGACCGTTCCTCTGGAAACACCATATATTTT.

CDR3 nucleotide sequence: TGTGCCAGCAGTATCGGGGCCGGGAACACCGGGGAGCTGTTTTTT. Translating gives CASSIGAGNTGELFF. The chain joins TRBV28 to TRBJ2-2, with D tentatively TRBD1 or TRBD2 (5 bases each). The CDR3 has 15 amino acids. V was shortened by 5 bases and J by 1 base, with 11 bases between the two germline ends. Germline V gives CDR1 MDHEN, CDR2 SYDVKM.

The chain links TRBV7-2 to TRBJ2-7, with 7 bases lining up with TRBD2. Germline trimming cut 5 bases from V and 6 bases from J; bases unmatched to any gene: 10. The CDR3 runs to 14 residues. Germline CDR1 reads SGHTA; CDR2 reads FQGNSA. Here the CDR3 reads CASSRAGGIGEQYF. The CDR3 DNA is TGTGCCAGCAGCCGCGCCGGGGGGATCGGCGAGCAGTACTTC.

V is TRBV6-6 and J is TRBJ2-2; no clear D gene. The V and J ends lost 2 bases and 1 base respectively, with 5 bases between them. This CDR3 is built from 14 residues. Germline CDR1 MNHNY, CDR2 SVGAGI (reference sequence). The CDR3 spells CASSYHKNTGELFF. The CDR3 DNA sequence: TGTGCCAGCAGTTACCACAAGAACACCGGGGAGCTGTTTTTT.

The rearrangement joins TRBV6-6 to TRBJ1-4, with TRBD1 as a possible D gene (5 bases). Trimming removed 6 bases from V and 11 bases from J, with 22 bases in between. Germline assignment: CDR1 MNHNY and CDR2 SVGAGI (reference sequence). There are 15 residues in the CDR3. The CDR3 spells CASSQPRAARGKLFF. DNA for the CDR3: TGTGCCAGCAGCCAACCGCGGGCTGCTCGGGGGAAACTGTTTTTT.

The chain joins TRBV29-1 to TRBJ2-7; 12 bases match TRBD2. The CDR3 extends over 13 amino acids. CDR1 and CDR2 from the germline V gene are SQVTM and ANQGSEA. The junction had 5 bases not matched to a gene; V was cut back by 4 bases and J by 7 bases. CDR3 coding DNA: TGCAGCGTTGCGGGACTAGCGGGCGGAGAGCAGTACTTC. Residues: CSVAGLAGGEQYF.

The chain carries TRBV2 and TRBJ1-1, with D hard to call. CDR1 SNHLY and CDR2 FYNNEI come from the germline V gene. V lost 7 bases, J lost 1 base, and 4 bases lay in between. The CDR3 sequence is 11 residues long. The CDR3 region is CASKENTEAFF. Written as DNA, the CDR3 is TGTGCCAGCAAGGAGAACACTGAAGCTTTCTTT.

This clone was picked up a small number of times. The chain uses TRBV6-6 and TRBJ1-2; no firm D call. V dropped 2 bases and J dropped 4 bases, with 14 bases sitting between them. The CDR3 runs 15 residues. The germline CDR1 and CDR2 sequences are MNHNY and SVGAGI (reference sequence). CDR3 in DNA: TGTGCCAGCAGTTACACCCCACAGAACCTCTATGGCTACACCTTC. This sequence encodes CASSYTPQNLYGYTF.

V gene TRBV2 combines with J gene TRBJ2-2; TRBD2 agrees at 9 bases. Germline V gene sequence: CDR1 SNHLY, CDR2 FYNNEI. CDR3 length: 16 amino acids. The J segment lost 6 bases and the V segment lost 6 bases, leaving 11 bases of the junction unmatched. The CDR3, as DNA: TGTGCCAGCAGCGCCCCTGGGACTAGCATCTCCGGGGAGCTGTTTTTT. Translation: CASSAPGTSISGELFF.

This chain joins TRBV6-1 and TRBJ1-4, with TRBD1 as a possible D gene (6 bases). The CDR3 spans 17 residues. The V gene's germline CDR1 is MNHNS and CDR2 SASEGT. V was shortened by 2 bases and J by 0 bases, with 13 bases between the two germline ends. For the CDR3, the DNA is TGTGCCAGCAGTGAAACCTCAGGGGCTTCAACTAATGAAAAACTGTTTTTT. This translates into CASSETSGASTNEKLFF.

This clone was found once. The chain uses TRBV19 and TRBJ2-3; possibly TRBD2 for D (6 bases). The CDR3 sequence is 15 residues long. The ends were cut back, 1 base at V and 4 bases at J, with 12 bases in the middle. Germline V gene sequence: CDR1 LNHDA, CDR2 SQIVND (reference sequence). Written as DNA, the CDR3 is TGTGCCAGTAGTATAGTGGGACTTGGATCAGATACGCAGTATTTT. Encoded protein: CASSIVGLGSDTQYF.

The rearrangement uses TRBV6-6 and TRBJ1-1, with TRBD1 as a possible D gene (6 bases). V was shortened by 7 bases and J by 4 bases, with 13 bases between the two germline ends. This CDR3 spans 13 amino acids. The germline V gene encodes CDR1 MNHNY and CDR2 SVGAGI (reference sequence). The CDR3 bases are TGTGCCAGCACCAACAGGGTAGGCACTGAAGCTTTCTTT. Translation gives CASTNRVGTEAFF.

This chain joins TRBV7-2 and TRBJ2-7, with 7 nucleotides matching TRBD2. Looked up from germline, CDR1 is SGHTA and CDR2 is FQGNSA. The CDR3 extends over 15 amino acids. V trimming: 1 base; J trimming: 0 bases; junction bases outside the gene matches: 3. CDR3 coding DNA: TGTGCCAGCAGCTTAGAGCGGGGAGGCTCCTACGAGCAGTACTTC. This codes for CASSLERGGSYEQYF.